This entry concerns a single T cell receptor (beta chain). This receptor's antigen is unknown. No qualities accompany the bases; no much larger clone lies one base away. The source of the sample is a study of graft-versus-host responses after intestinal transplantation (dated by TCRdb to the early 2020s). In terms of the full investigation: The transplants that recipients received were multivisceral, liver-intestinal, or isolated intestinal. Anti-thymocyte globulin induction was given to all recipients, followed by maintenance tacrolimus and steroids for approximately 3 years. Bulk TCR-beta CDR3 sequencing was used to track graft-versus-host and host-versus-graft alloreactive T cell clones in the graft, circulation and bone marrow after intestinal transplantation. To identify alloreactive clones, pre-transplant mixed lymphocyte reaction products were sequenced and then compared with unstimulated pre-transplant donor and recipient T cells. The cohort enrolled 20 to 30 intestinal transplant recipients including one retransplant, and a few patients lacking pretransplant specimens were excluded. Donor T cell macrochimerism was defined as a peak of at least 4% donor T cells among recipient peripheral blood mononuclear cells. Instead of going to the commercial service, samples from a few later patients were sequenced in-house on an Illumina MiSeq and processed with MiXCR. Here is what the overall study found, with its caveats: Early after transplant, peak levels of circulating GvH clones were associated with declines in HvG clones. GvH clones turned up in recipient bone marrow, with some appearing earlier in ileal mucosa or blood, a pattern consistent with an intestinal mucosal origin. Patients with donor T cell macrochimerism had high GvH to HvG T cell clonal ratios in their allografts. The relatively low number and heterogeneity of intestinal transplant patients limited the conclusions.

Deletion took 4 bases off V and 2 bases off J, with a span of 23 bases between the germline ends. According to the germline V gene, CDR1 reads SGHVS and CDR2 reads FNYEAQ. The CDR3 runs 18 residues from the cysteine to the phenylalanine. CDR3 DNA is the only sequence kept; it has 54 bases, read in frame from the first base. The library was generated by the immunoSEQ multiplex PCR assay. For most patients, genomic DNA was isolated using the Qiagen DNeasy Blood and Tissue Kit and was shipped frozen to Adaptive Biotechnologies for TCR sequencing. For most patients, high-throughput TCR-beta CDR3 sequencing of genomic DNA was performed by Adaptive Biotechnologies. In the authors' own workflow: TCR sequencing data for some 17 patients were retrieved from Adaptive's ImmunoSEQ software; a few other patients were processed with MiXCR and VDJtools. To correct CD4 versus CD8 sorting errors, any sequence found in both subsets at a frequency ratio below 5:1 was removed. CDR3 nucleotide sequences shared between donor and recipient were removed because the origin of such sequences could not be assigned. At least 2-fold expansion over unstimulated cells and a minimum CFSE-low frequency of 0.002% (template counts) or 0.001% (read counts) were required for clones to be classified as alloreactive. Clones detected in sequenced pre-transplant spleen, lymph node, or MLR CFSE-low populations of the donor or recipient were defined as mappable. Cumulative frequency of alloreactive clones was calculated as a percentage of all sequences weighted by copy number. This immuneACCESS table, as held by TCRdb, lists in-frame sequences with V and J called but not all clones. Of the missing ones, under half trace to an unresolved V gene in checked studies; the others have no known cause. The DNA was the basis for D and trimming; V, J and clone size are from that table. The sample records tens of thousands of clones, 90% of which are singletons. About 4.2% of the sample is in the top ten clones.

What this sample's time point label stands for: cells obtained before transplantation from donor or recipient. CD3+CD4+ and CD3+CD8+ populations were FACS-sorted from unstimulated pre-transplant donor and recipient cells taken from spleen or lymph nodes. This specimen was unstimulated CD8+ T cells sorted from spleen or lymph node cells, taken before transplant. The chain was built from TRBV7-6 and TRBJ1-2; the D region possibly corresponds to TRBD1 (6 bases align). This TCR was sampled from a human donor who was the organ donor for an intestinal transplant. For the CDR3, the sequence is CASSSSGTPESPNYGYTF. The DNA sequence follows: TGTGCCAGCAGCTCCTCCGGGACACCAGAATCCCCGAACTATGGCTACACCTTC.